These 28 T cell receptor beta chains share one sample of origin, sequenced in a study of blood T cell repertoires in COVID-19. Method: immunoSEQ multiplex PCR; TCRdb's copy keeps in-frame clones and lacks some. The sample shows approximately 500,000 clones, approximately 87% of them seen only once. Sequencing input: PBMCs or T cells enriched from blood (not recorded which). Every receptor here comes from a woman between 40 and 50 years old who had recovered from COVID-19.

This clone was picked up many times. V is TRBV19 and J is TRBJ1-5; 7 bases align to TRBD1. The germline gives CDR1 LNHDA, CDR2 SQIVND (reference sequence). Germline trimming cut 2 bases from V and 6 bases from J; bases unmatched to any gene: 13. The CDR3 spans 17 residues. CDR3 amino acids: CASSISLLRQGGQPQHF. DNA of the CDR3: TGTGCCAGTAGTATATCCCTACTTCGACAGGGCGGTCAGCCCCAGCATTTT.

Here the CDR3 DNA reads TGCGCCAGCAGCCAAGGACGAGGGCGAACCTACAATGAGCAGTTCTTC. Amino acids: CASSQGRGRTYNEQFF. V gene TRBV4-1 combines with J gene TRBJ2-1, with a possible D match to TRBD2 (5 bases). CDR1 and CDR2 from the germline V gene are MGHRA and YSYEKL. This CDR3 is built from 16 residues. The germline V and J ends were trimmed by 1 base and 2 bases, with 12 bases remaining between them.

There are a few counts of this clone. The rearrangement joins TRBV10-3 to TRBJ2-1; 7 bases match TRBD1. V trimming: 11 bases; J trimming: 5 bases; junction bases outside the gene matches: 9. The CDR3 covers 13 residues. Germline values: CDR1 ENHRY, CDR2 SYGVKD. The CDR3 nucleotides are TGTGCCCATTCGGGGACAGAGAACAATGAGCAGTTCTTC. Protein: CAHSGTENNEQFF.

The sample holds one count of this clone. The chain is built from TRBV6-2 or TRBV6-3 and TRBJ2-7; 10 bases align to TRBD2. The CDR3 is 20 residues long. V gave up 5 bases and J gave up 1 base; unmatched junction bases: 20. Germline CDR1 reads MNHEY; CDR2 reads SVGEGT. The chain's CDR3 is CASSLRGSYLAGDWSYEQYF. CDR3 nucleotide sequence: TGTGCCAGCAGTCTCCGGGGCTCGTACCTAGCGGGAGATTGGTCCTACGAGCAGTACTTC.

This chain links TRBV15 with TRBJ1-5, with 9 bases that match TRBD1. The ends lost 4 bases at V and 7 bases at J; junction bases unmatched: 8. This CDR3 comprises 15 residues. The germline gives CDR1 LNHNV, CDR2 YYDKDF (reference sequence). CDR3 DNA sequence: TGTGCCACCAGCACCGGGGGACAGGGAGACCAGCCCCAGCATTTT. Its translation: CATSTGGQGDQPQHF.

The CDR3 loop is CASSLDPRQGAVGELFF. CDR3 nucleotide sequence: TGTGCCAGCAGCTTAGACCCTCGGCAGGGGGCGGTCGGGGAGCTGTTTTTT. V is TRBV11-2 and J is TRBJ2-2; TRBD1 matches 8 bases. Germline CDR1 SGHAT, CDR2 FQNNGV. The CDR3 totals 17 residues. V was clipped by 0 bases and J by 7 bases; unmatched bases: 10.

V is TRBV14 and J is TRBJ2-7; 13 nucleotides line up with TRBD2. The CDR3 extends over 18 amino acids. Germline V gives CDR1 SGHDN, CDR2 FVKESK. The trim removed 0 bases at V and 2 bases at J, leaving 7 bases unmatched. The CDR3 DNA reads TGTGCCAGCAGCCAAGACCAGGGACTAGCGGGAAAAGCCTACGAGCAGTACTTC. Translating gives CASSQDQGLAGKAYEQYF.

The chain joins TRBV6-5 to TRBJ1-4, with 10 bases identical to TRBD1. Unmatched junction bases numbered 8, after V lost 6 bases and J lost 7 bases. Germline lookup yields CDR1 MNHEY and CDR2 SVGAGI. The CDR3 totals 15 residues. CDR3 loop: CASSLMTGGSEKLFF. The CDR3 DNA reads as TGTGCCAGCAGCTTAATGACAGGGGGCTCTGAAAAACTGTTTTTT.

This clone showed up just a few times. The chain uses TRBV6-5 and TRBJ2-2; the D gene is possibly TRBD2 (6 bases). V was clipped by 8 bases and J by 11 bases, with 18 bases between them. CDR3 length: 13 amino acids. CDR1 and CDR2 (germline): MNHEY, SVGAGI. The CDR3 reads CASGDQALAELFF. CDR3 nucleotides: TGTGCCAGCGGAGACCAAGCACTAGCTGAGCTGTTTTTT.

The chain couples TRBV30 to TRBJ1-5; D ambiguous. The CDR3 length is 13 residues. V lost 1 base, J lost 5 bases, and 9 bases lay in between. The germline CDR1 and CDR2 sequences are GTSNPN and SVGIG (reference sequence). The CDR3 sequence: CAWSGSWDQPQHF. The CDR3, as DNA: TGTGCCTGGAGTGGGAGTTGGGATCAGCCCCAGCATTTT.

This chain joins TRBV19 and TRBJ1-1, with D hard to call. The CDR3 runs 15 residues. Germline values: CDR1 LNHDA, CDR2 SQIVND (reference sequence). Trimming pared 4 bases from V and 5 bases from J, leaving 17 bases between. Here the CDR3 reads CASSTPRDGVTEAFF. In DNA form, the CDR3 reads TGTGCCAGTAGTACGCCTCGGGATGGAGTTACTGAAGCTTTCTTT.

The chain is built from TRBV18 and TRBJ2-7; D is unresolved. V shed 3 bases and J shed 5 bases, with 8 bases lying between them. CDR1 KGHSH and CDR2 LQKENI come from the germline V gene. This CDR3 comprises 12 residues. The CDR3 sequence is CASSPAPNEQYF. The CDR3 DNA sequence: TGTGCCAGCTCACCGGCCCCCAACGAGCAGTACTTC.

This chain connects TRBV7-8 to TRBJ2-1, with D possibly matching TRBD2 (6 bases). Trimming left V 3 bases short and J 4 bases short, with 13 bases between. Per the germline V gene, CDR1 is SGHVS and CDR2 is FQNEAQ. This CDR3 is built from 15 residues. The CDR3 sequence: CASSLLAGPYNEQFF. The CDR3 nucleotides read TGTGCCAGCAGCTTGCTGGCGGGACCATACAATGAGCAGTTCTTC.

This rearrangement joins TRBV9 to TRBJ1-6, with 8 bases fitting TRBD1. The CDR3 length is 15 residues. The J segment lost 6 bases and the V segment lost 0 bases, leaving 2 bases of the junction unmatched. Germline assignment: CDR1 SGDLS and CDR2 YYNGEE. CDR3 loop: CASSVGGQGNSPLHF. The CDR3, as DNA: TGTGCCAGCAGCGTAGGAGGACAGGGTAATTCACCCCTCCACTTT.

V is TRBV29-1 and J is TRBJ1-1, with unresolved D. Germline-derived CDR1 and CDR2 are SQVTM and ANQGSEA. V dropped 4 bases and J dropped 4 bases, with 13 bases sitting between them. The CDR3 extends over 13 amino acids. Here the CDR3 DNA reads TGCAGCGTTGTGGGGAGGCTGAGCACTGAAGCTTTCTTT. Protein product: CSVVGRLSTEAFF.

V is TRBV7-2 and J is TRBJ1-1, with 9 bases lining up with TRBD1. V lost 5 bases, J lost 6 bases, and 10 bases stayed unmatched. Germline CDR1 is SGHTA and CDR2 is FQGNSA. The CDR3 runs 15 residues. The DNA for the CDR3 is TGTGCCAGCAGCCCGGGACAGGGACCAGGAGCTGAAGCTTTCTTT. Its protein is CASSPGQGPGAEAFF.

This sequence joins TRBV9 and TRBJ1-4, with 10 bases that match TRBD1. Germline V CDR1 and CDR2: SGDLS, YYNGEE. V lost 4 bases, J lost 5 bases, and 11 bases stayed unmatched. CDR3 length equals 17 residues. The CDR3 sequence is CASSIGTGEYSNEKLFF. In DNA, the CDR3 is TGTGCCAGCAGCATCGGGACAGGGGAATATTCGAATGAAAAACTGTTTTTT. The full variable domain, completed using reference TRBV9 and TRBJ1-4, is DSGVTQTPKHLITATGQRVTLRCSPRSGDLSVYWYQQSLDQGLQFLIQYYNGEERAKGNILERFSAQQFPDLHSELNLSSLELGDSALYFCASSIGTGEYSNEKLFFGSGTQLSVL.

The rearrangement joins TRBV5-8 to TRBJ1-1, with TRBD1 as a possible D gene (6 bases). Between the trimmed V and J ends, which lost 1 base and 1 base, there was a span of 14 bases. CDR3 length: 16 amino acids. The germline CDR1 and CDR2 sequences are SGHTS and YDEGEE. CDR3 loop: CASSLLAGATNTEAFF. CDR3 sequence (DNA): TGTGCCAGCAGCTTGCTTGCAGGGGCGACGAACACTGAAGCTTTCTTT.

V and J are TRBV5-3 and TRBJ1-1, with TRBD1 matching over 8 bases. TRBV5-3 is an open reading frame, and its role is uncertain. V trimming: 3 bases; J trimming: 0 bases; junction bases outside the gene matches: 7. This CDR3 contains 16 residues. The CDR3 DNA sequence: TGTGCCAGAAGCTCTGACAGGGGCGACATGAACACTGAAGCTTTCTTT. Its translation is CARSSDRGDMNTEAFF.

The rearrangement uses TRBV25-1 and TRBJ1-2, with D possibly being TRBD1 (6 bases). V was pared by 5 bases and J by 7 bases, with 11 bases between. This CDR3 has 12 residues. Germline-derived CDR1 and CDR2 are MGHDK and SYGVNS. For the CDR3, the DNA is TGTGCCAGCAGTCCGGAGACAGGTGGCTACACCTTC. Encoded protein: CASSPETGGYTF.

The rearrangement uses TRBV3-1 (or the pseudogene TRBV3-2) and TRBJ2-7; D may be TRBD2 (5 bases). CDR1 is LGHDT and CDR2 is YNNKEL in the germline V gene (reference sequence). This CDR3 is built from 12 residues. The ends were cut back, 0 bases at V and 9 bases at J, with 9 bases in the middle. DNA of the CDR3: TGTGCCAGCAGCCAAGATGAGAGGGTGCAGTACTTC. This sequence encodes CASSQDERVQYF.

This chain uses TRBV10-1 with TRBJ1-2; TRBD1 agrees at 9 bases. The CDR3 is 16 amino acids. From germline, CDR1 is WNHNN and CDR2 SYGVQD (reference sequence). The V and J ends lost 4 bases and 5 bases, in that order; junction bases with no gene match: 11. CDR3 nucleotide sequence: TGCGCCAGCAGTGGAACGGGACAGGGCCCGCCTTATGGCTACACCTTC. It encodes CASSGTGQGPPYGYTF.

CDR3 sequence (DNA): TGCGCCAGCAGCTTCCCTGAGGGACTAGCGGGAGGGCCCTTCAGAACTTCCGATGAGCAGTTCTTC. This encodes CASSFPEGLAGGPFRTSDEQFF. The chain joins TRBV5-1 to TRBJ2-1, with TRBD2 matching over 16 bases. Germline-derived CDR1 and CDR2 are SGHRS and YFSETQ. CDR3 length equals 22 residues. With V trimmed by 2 bases and J by 8 bases, 22 bases remained unmatched.

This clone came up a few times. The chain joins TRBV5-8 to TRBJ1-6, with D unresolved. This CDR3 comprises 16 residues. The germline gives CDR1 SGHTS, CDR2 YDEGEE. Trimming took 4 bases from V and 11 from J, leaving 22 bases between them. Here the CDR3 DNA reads TGTGCCAGCAGCCGGGCCCTAGGGAGCCTGAAAGCACCCCTCCACTTT. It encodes CASSRALGSLKAPLHF. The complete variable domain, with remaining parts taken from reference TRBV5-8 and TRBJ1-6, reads EAGVTQSPTHLIKTRGQQATLRCSPISGHTSVYWYQQALGLGLQFLLWYDEGEERNRGNFPPRFSGRQFPNYSSELNVNALELEDSALYLCASSRALGSLKAPLHFGNGTRLTVT.

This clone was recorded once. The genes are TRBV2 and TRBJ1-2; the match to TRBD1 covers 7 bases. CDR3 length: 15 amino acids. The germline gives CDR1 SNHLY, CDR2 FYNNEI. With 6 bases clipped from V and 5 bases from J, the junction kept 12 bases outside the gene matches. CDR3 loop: CASSEGQSRVYGYTF. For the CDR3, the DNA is TGTGCCAGCAGCGAGGGACAGTCGCGGGTTTATGGCTACACCTTC.

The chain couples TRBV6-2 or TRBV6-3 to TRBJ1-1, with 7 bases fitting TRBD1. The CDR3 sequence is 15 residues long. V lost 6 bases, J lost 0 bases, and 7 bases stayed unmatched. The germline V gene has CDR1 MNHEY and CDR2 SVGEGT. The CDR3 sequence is CASSPGQAMNTEAFF. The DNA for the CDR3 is TGTGCCAGCAGCCCTGGACAGGCAATGAACACTGAAGCTTTCTTT.

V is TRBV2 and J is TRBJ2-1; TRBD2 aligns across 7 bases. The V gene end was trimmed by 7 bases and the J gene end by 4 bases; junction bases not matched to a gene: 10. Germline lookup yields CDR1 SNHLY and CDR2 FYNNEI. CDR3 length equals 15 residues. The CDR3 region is CASTGRGGPYNEQFF. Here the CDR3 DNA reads TGTGCCAGCACGGGGAGGGGAGGACCTTACAATGAGCAGTTCTTC.

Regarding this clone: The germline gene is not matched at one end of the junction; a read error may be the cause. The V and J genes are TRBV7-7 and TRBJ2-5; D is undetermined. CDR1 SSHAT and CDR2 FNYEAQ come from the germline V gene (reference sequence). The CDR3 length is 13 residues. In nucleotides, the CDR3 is TGTGCTAGCACCAACCGGGTCCAAGAGACCCAGTACTTC. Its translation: CASTNRVQETQYF.